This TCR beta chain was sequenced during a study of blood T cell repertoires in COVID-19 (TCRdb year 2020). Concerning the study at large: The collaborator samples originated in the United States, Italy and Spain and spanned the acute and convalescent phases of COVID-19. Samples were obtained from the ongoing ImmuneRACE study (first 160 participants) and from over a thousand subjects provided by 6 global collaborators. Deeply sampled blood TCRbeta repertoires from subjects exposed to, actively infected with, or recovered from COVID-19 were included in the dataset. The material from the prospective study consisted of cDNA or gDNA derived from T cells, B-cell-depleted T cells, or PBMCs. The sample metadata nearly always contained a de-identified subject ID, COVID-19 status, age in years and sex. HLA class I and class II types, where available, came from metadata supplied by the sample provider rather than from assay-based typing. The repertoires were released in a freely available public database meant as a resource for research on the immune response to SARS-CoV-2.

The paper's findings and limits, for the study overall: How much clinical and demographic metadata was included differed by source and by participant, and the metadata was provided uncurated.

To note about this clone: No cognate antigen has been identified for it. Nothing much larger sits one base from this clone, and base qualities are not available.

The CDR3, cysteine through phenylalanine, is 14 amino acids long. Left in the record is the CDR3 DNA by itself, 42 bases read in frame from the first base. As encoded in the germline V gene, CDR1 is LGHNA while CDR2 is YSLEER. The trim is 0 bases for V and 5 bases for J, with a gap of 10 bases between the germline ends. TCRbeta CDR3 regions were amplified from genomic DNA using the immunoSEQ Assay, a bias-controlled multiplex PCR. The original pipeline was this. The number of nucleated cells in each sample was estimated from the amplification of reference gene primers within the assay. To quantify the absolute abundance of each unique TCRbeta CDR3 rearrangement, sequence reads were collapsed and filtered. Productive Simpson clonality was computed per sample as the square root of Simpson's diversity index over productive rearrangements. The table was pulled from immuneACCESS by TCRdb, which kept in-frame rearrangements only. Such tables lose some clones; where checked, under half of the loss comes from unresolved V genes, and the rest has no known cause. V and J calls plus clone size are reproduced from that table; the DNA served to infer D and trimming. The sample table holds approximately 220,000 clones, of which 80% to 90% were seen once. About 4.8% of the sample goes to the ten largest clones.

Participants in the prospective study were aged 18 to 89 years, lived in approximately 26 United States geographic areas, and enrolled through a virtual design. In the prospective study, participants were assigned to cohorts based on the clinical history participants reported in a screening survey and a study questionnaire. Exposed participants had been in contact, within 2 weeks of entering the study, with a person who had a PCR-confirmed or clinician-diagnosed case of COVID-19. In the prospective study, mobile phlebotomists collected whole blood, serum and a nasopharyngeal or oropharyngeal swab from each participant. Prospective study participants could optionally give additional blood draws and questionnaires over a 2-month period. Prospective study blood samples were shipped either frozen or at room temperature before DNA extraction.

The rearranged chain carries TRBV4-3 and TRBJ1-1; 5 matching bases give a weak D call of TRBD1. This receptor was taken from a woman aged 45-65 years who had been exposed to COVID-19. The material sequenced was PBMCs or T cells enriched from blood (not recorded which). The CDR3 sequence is CASSQDRARTEAFF. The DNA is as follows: TGCGCCAGCAGCCAAGACAGGGCGAGGACTGAAGCTTTCTTT.